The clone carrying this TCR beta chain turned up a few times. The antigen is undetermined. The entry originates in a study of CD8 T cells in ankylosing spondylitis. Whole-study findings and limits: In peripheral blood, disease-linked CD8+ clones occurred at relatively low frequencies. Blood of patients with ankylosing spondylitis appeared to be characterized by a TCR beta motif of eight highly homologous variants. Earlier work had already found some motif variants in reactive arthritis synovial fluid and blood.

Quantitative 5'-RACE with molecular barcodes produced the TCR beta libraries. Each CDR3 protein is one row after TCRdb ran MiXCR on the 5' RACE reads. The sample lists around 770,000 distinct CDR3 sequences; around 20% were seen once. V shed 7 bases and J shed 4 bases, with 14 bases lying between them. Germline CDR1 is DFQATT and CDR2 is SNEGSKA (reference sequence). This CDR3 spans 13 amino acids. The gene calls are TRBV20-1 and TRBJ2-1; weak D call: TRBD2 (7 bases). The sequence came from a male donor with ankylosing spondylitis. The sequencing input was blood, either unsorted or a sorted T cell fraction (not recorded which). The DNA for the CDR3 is TGCAGTGGGAGCGGGACAAATTACAATGAGCAGTTCTTC. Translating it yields CSGSGTNYNEQFF.